This T cell receptor (beta chain) was recovered during a study of blood T cell repertoires in COVID-19. Using immunoSEQ multiplex PCR, the repertoire was profiled, and TCRdb retains in-frame clones only, with some absent. The sample carries about 380,000 clones, about 87% recorded once. Germline CDR1 KGHSH, CDR2 LQKENI. Trimming removed 0 bases at V and 7 bases at J, with 12 bases between. This CDR3 spans 15 amino acids. Sequencing was done on a sample of PBMCs or T cells enriched from blood (not recorded which). This TCR came from a man aged 30-40 years who had recovered from COVID-19. The gene calls are TRBV18 and TRBJ1-4; D uncertain. The CDR3 DNA reads TGTGCCAGCTCACCACCGGCACGCAATACTGAAAAACTGTTTTTT. It is translated as CASSPPARNTEKLFF.